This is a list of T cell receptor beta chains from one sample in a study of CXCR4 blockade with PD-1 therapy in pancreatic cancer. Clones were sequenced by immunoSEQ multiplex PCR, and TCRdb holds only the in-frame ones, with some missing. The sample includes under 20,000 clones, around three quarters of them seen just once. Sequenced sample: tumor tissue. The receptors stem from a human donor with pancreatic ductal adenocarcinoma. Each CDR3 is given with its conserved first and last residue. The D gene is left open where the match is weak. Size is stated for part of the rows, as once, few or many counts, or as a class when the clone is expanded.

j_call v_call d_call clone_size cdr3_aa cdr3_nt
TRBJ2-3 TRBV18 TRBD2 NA CASSSTSGTVDTQYF TGTGCCAGCTCTTCGACTAGCGGCACGGTAGATACGCAGTATTTT
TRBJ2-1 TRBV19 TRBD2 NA CASSTLAFNNEQFF TGTGCCAGTAGTACACTAGCGTTTAACAATGAGCAGTTCTTC
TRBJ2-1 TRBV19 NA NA CASSISPTIYEQFF TGTGCCAGTAGTATATCCCCGACTATATATGAGCAGTTCTTC
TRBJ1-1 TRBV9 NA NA CASIGENLMNTEAFF TGTGCCAGCATCGGGGAGAATCTAATGAACACTGAAGCTTTCTTT
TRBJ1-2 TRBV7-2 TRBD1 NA CASSPGTAYGYTF TGTGCCAGCAGCCCCGGGACAGCCTATGGCTACACCTTC
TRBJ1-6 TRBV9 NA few CASSVEVWENSPLHF TGTGCCAGCAGCGTAGAAGTTTGGGAGAATTCACCCCTCCACTTT
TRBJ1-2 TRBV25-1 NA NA CASIHAEDGYTF TGTGCCAGCATACATGCCGAGGATGGCTACACCTTC
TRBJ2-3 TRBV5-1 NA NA CASSLAGGQDPQYF TGCGCTAGCAGCTTGGCCGGTGGGCAGGATCCGCAGTATTTT
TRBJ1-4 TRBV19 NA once CASSSGPREAEKLFF TGTGCCAGTAGTTCCGGACCCCGAGAGGCTGAAAAACTGTTTTTT
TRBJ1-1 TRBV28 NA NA CASSPWGNTEAFF TGTGCCAGCAGTCCTTGGGGGAACACTGAAGCTTTCTTT
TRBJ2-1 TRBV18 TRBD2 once CASSPREGFHEQFF TGTGCCAGCTCACCAAGGGAGGGCTTTCATGAGCAGTTCTTC